This T cell receptor (beta chain) stems from a study of cytomegalovirus exposure and HLA in healthy donors. Study-wide points: A list of approximately 160 TCR beta chains associated with cytomegalovirus was given. The study found most TCR sequences rare, yet found some public TCRs in many donors. Versus the approximately 700-donor mean, an Asian-associated ancestry cluster reportedly showed fewer N-insertions in a later analysis. In a later analysis, a missense DCLRE1C variant was linked to TCR beta V- and J-gene trimming.

With 0 bases removed from V and 1 base from J, the gap between germline ends came to 9 bases. CDR3 length: 15 amino acids. Germline V CDR1 and CDR2: MNHEY, SVGAGI. The PCR employed 60 Vbeta primers together with 13 Jbeta primers. Produced via immunoSEQ multiplex PCR; TCRdb's table is partial and in-frame only. The table shows some 92,000 clones, with around 85% occurring only once. Concerning this clone: Its antigen is currently unknown.

This TCR was sampled from a young man in good health and CMV-seronegative. This chain links TRBV6-5 with TRBJ1-2; D unresolved. Input material: PBMCs. The CDR3 spells CASSYSMSVNYGYTF. The CDR3 nucleotides read TGTGCCAGCAGTTACTCGATGTCAGTTAACTATGGCTACACCTTC.